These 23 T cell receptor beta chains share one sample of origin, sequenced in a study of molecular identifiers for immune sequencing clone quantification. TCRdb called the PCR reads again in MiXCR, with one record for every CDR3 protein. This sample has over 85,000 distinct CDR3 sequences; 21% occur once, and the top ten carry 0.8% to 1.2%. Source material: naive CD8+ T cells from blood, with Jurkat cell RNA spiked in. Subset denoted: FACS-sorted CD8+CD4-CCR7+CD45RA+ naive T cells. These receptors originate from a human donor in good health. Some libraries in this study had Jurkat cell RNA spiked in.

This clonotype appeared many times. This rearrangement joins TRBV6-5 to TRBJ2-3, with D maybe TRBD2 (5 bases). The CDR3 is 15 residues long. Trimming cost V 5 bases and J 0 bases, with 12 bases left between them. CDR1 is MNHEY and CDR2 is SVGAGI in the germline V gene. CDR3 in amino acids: CASSESGFSTDTQYF. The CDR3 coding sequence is TGTGCCAGCAGTGAGAGCGGCTTTAGCACAGATACGCAGTATTTT.

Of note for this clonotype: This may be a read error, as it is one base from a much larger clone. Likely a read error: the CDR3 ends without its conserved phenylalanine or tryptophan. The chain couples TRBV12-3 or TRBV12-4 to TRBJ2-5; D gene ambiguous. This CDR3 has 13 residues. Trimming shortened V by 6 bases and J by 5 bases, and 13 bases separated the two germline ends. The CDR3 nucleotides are TGTGCCAGCAGGGAGCTAGGGTCGGAGACCCAGTACCTC. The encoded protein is CASRELGSETQYL.

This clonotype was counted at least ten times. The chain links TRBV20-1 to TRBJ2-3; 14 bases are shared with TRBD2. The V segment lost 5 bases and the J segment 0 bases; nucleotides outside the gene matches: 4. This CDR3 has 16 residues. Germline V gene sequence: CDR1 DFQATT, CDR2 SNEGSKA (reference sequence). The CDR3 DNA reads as TGCAGTGCTCCGACTAGCGGGGGGGCAAGCACAGATACGCAGTATTTT. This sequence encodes CSAPTSGGASTDTQYF.

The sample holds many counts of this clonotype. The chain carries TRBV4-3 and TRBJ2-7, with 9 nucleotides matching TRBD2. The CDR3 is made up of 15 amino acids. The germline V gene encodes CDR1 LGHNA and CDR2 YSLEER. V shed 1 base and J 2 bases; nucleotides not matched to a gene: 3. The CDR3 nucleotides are TGCGCCAGCAGCCAAGGACTAGCGGATGCCTACGAGCAGTACTTC. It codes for CASSQGLADAYEQYF.

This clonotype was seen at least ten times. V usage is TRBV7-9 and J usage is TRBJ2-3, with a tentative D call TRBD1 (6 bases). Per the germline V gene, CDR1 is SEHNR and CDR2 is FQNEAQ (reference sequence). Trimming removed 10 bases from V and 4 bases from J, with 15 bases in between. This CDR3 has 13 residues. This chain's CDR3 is CATTLEGADTQYF. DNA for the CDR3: TGTGCCACCACCTTAGAGGGGGCAGATACGCAGTATTTT. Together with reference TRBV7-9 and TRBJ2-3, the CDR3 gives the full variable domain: DTGVSQNPRHKITKRGQNVTFRCDPISEHNRLYWYRQTLGQGPEFLTYFQNEAQLEKSRLLSDRFSAERPKGSFSTLEIQRTEQGDSAMYLCATTLEGADTQYFGPGTRLTVL.

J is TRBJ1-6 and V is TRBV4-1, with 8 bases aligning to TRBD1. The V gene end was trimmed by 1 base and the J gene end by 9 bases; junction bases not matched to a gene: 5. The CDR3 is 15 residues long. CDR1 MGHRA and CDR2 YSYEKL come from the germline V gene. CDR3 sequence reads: CASSQVGQGASPLHF. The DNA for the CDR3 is TGCGCCAGCAGCCAAGTAGGACAGGGTGCTTCACCCCTCCACTTT.

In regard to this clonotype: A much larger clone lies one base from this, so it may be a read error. CDR3 nucleotides: TGTGTCAGCAGCTTAGTCCTGGACACTGAAGCTTTCTTT. This translates into CVSSLVLDTEAFF. The chain uses TRBV11-2 and TRBJ1-1; no firm D call. The CDR3 has 13 residues. Germline CDR1 SGHAT, CDR2 FQNNGV.

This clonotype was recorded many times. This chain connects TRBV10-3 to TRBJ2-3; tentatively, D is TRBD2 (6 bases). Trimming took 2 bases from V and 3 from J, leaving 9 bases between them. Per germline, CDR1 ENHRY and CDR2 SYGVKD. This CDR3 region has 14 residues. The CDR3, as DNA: TGTGCCATCAGTGAGAGTCGGGGGACAGATACGCAGTATTTT. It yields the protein CAISESRGTDTQYF.

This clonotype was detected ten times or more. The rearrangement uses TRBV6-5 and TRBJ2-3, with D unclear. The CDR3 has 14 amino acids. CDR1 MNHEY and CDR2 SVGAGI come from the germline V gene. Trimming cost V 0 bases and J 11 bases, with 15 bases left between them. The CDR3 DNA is TGTGCCAGCAGTTACTCGCTTCCGTCCGCAGGGCAGTATTTT. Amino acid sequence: CASSYSLPSAGQYF.

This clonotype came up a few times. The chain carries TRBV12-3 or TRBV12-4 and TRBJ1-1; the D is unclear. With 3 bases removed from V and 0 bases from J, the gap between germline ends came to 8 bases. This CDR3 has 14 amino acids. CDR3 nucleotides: TGTGCCAGCAGTTTTAGCTTCATGAACACTGAAGCTTTCTTT. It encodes CASSFSFMNTEAFF.

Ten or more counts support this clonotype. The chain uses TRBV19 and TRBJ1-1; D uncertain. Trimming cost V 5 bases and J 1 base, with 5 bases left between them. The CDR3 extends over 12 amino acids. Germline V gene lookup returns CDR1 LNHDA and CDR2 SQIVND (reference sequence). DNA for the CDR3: TGTGCCAGTAGTGACCCGAACACTGAAGCTTTCTTT. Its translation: CASSDPNTEAFF.

CDR3 sequence reads: CSAESYRATWDTQYF. The CDR3 bases are TGCAGTGCCGAAAGCTACCGGGCTACGTGGGATACGCAGTATTTT. The chain couples TRBV20-1 to TRBJ2-3; no clear D gene. V was shortened by 6 bases and J by 6 bases, with 22 bases between the two germline ends. CDR1 and CDR2 from the germline V gene are DFQATT and SNEGSKA (reference sequence). This CDR3 spans 15 amino acids.

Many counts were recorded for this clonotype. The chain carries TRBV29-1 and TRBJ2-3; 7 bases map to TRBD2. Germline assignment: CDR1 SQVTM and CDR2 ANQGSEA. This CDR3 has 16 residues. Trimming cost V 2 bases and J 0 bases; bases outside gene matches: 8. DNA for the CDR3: TGCAGCGTTGAAAGCCAGCGGGAAACTAGCACAGATACGCAGTATTTT. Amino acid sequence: CSVESQRETSTDTQYF.

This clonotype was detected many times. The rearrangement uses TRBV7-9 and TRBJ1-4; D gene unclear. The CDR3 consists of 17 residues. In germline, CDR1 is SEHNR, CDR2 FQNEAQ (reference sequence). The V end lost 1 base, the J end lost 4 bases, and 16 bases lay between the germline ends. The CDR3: CASSLGASGRHNEKLFF. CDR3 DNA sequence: TGTGCCAGCAGCTTAGGAGCCTCCGGGAGGCATAATGAAAAACTGTTTTTT.

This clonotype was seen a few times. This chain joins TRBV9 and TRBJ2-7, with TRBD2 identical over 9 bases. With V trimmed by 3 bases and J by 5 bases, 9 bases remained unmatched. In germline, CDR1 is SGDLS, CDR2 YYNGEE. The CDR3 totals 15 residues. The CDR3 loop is CASSGPGTSHHEQYF. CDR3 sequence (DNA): TGTGCCAGCAGCGGCCCCGGGACTAGCCACCACGAGCAGTACTTC.

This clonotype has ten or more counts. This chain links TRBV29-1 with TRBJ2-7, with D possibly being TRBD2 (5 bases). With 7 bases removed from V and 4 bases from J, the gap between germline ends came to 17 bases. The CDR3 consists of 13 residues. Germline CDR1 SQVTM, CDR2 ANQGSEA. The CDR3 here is CSALVEGPYEQYF. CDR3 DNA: TGCAGCGCCCTCGTCGAGGGCCCGTACGAGCAGTACTTC.

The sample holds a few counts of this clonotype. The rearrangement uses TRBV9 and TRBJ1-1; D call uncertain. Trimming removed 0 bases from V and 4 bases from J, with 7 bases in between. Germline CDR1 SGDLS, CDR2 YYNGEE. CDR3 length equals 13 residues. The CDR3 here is CASSVDSFTEAFF. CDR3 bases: TGTGCCAGCAGCGTAGATAGTTTCACTGAAGCTTTCTTT. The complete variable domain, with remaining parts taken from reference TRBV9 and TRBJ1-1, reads DSGVTQTPKHLITATGQRVTLRCSPRSGDLSVYWYQQSLDQGLQFLIQYYNGEERAKGNILERFSAQQFPDLHSELNLSSLELGDSALYFCASSVDSFTEAFFGQGTRLTVV.

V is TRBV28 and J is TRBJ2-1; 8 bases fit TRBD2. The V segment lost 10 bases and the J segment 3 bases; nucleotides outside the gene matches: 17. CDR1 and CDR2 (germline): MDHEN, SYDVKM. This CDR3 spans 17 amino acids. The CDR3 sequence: CANLSSGSLYYYNEQFF. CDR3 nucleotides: TGTGCCAACCTATCCAGCGGGAGCCTTTACTACTACAATGAGCAGTTCTTC.

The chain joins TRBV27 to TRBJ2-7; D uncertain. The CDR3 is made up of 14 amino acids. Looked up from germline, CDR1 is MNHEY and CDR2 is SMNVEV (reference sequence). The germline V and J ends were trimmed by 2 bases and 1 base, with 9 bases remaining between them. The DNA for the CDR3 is TGTGCCAGCAGTTTACAGGCCCAATCCTACGAGCAGTACTTC. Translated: CASSLQAQSYEQYF.

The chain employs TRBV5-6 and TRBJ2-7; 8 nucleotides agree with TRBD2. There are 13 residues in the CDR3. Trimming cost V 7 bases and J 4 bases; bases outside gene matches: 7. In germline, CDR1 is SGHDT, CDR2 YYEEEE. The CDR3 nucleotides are TGTGCCAGCTCACGACTAGCGCCTTACGAGCAGTACTTC. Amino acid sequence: CASSRLAPYEQYF.

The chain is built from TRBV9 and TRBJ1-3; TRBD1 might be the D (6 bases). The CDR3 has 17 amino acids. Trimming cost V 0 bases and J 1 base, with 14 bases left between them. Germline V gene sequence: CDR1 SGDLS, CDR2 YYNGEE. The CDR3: CASSVEWGAGSGNTIYF. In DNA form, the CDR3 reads TGTGCCAGCAGCGTAGAATGGGGGGCCGGGTCTGGAAACACCATATATTTT.

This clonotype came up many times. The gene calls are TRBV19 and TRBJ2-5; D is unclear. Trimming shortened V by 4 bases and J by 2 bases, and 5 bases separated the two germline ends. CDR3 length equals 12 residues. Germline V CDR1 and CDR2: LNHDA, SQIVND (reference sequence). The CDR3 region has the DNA TGTGCCAGTAGTACGAGACAAGAGACCCAGTACTTC. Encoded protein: CASSTRQETQYF.

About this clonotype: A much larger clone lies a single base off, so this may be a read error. CDR3 DNA: TGTGCCAGCAGTGCAGGGACAGGGGGCTCTTCGTACCAAGAGACCCAGTACTTC. Residues: CASSAGTGGSSYQETQYF. The chain carries TRBV27 and TRBJ2-5; 12 nucleotides match TRBD1. With V trimmed by 5 bases and J by 0 bases, 10 bases remained unmatched. The CDR3 loop spans 18 amino acids. Looked up from germline, CDR1 is MNHEY and CDR2 is SMNVEV (reference sequence).